This TCR beta chain was identified in a study of blood T cells in healthy people across ages. Background on the study: Template-switching capture recovered about one barcoded beta molecule per two T cells.

The second PCR ran roughly 6 to 11 cycles with a sample-barcoded 5' primer and J-beta primers. With 12 random nucleotides, a template-switch adaptor tagged each individual cDNA molecule. MiXCR, run by TCRdb on the 5' RACE reads, gives a single entry per CDR3 protein. The sample has 780,000 or so distinct CDR3 sequences; about 25% are singletons. The CDR3 is made up of 13 amino acids. In germline, CDR1 is LNHNV, CDR2 YYDKDF (reference sequence). V was shortened by 3 bases and J by 1 base, with 7 bases between the two germline ends. This sample also belongs to another study, concerning T cells of mothers and their children.

The chain couples TRBV15 to TRBJ2-7; D is unclear. This TCR was sampled from a boy between 10 and 17 years old in good health. Sequencing was carried out using blood. The CDR3 is CATSRGISYEQYF. CDR3 nucleotide sequence: TGTGCCACCAGCAGGGGGATTTCCTACGAGCAGTACTTC. Filled out from reference TRBV15 and TRBJ2-7, the complete variable domain reads DAMVIQNPRYQVTQFGKPVTLSCSQTLNHNVMYWYQQKSSQAPKLLFHYYDKDFNNEADTPDNFQSRRPNTSFCFLDIRSPGLGDTAMYLCATSRGISYEQYFGPGTRLTVT.